Described below is a single T cell receptor beta chain sequence and its context. CDR3 length: 15 amino acids. CDR1 and CDR2 from the germline V gene are MDHEN and SYDVKM. V shed 9 bases, J shed 5 bases, and the junction held 9 bases outside the gene matches. MiXCR, applied by TCRdb to the 5' RACE reads, yields one record per CDR3 protein. The table records fewer than 500,000 distinct CDR3 sequences, approximately 24% of them present only once. The sample comes from a study of identical twins. These data were likewise used in another study, on T cells expressing NK-cell markers. That report notes: Whether expanded NKG2C+ T cell clones recognized HCMV stayed uncertain.

Sequenced material: CD4+ T cells sorted from blood. This chain uses TRBV28 with TRBJ1-4; 10 bases fit TRBD1. This clonotype was sampled from a woman aged 18-29 years in good health. The CDR3 is CASSRPGQGNEKLFF. The CDR3 coding sequence is TGTGCCAGTTCCCGACCGGGACAGGGGAATGAAAAACTGTTTTTT.